This entry concerns a single T cell receptor beta chain. This entry comes from a study of long-term antiretroviral therapy in people with HIV. There are 13 residues in the CDR3. Trimming left V 6 bases short and J 4 bases short, with 11 bases between. CDR1 is KGHSH, CDR2 LQKENI, per germline. The immunoSEQ assay was v3.0, run at survey level. Profiled with immunoSEQ multiplex PCR; TCRdb holds only in-frame clones, not every one. The data show under 35,000 clones, with 90% to 97% seen just once and 2% to 2.5% held by the top ten. The rearrangement joins TRBV18 to TRBJ2-3; D is perhaps TRBD1 (6 bases). The receptor was derived from a man aged 25-45 years with HIV. This sample comprised unsorted PBMCs, obtained around 6.6 years after starting antiretroviral therapy. In nucleotides, the CDR3 is TGTGCCAGCTCTCCCCACAGGGCAGATACGCAGTATTTT. This encodes CASSPHRADTQYF.